The clone carrying this TCR beta chain was seen at least ten times. Its antigen is not known. Then a second PCR, running roughly 7 to 11 cycles, was carried out with a sample-barcoded 5' primer and a J-beta primer mix. Every sample gave at least 2.5 million paired-end reads containing CDR3. MiXCR, applied by TCRdb to the 5' RACE reads, yields one record per CDR3 protein. Of roughly 900,000 distinct CDR3 sequences listed, more than 25% are singletons. The CDR3 contains 18 residues. Germline V CDR1 and CDR2: SGHRS, YFSETQ. V trimming: 0 bases; J trimming: 3 bases; junction bases outside the gene matches: 6. The data belong to a study of blood T cells in healthy people across ages. Whole-study findings and limits: Nothing was known about donor CMV status, and this possibly confounded expanded clonotype changes.

The receptor's source is a woman at least 80 years old in good health. This rearrangement joins TRBV5-1 to TRBJ2-1; 13 nucleotides align to TRBD2. Material for sequencing was blood. CDR3 DNA: TGCGCCAGCAGCTTGGGACTAGCGGGGGGCCGTATCTACAATGAGCAGTTCTTC. This gives the protein CASSLGLAGGRIYNEQFF.